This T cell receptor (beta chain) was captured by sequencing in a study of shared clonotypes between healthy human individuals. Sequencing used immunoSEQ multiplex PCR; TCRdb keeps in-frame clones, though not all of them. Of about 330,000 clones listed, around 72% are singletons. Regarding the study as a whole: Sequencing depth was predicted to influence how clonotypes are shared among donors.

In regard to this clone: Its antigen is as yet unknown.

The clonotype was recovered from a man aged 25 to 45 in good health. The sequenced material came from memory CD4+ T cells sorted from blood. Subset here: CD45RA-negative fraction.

The CDR3 DNA sequence: TGTGCCAGCAGCTTAACGGCCGCGACAACCAACCCCGTCTACGAGCAGTACTTC. As protein: CASSLTAATTNPVYEQYF. The chain combines TRBV7-2 with TRBJ2-7; D ambiguous. The V gene lost 2 bases and the J gene lost 3 bases, with 23 bases spanning the gap. Germline V gene lookup returns CDR1 SGHTA and CDR2 FQGNSA. CDR3 size: 18 residues.